The text below deals with one TCR beta chain. This entry belongs to a study of blood T cell repertoires in COVID-19. CDR1 and CDR2 (germline): SGHTA, FQGNSA. The V gene lost 3 bases and the J gene lost 6 bases, with 9 bases spanning the gap. The CDR3 has 13 amino acids. Libraries were prepared by immunoSEQ multiplex PCR; TCRdb keeps only in-frame clonotypes and omits some of them. The sample lists some 220,000 clones, about nine tenths occurring once. The sequence was obtained from a woman in her 50s in a cohort exposed to, infected with or recovered from COVID-19 (not recorded which). The sample taken for sequencing was PBMCs or T cells enriched from blood (not recorded which). The J gene is TRBJ2-1, the V gene TRBV7-2; the D gene is possibly TRBD1 (5 bases). CDR3 sequence (DNA): TGTGCCAGCAGCTTCCTGCAGGGCAATGAGCAGTTCTTC. As protein: CASSFLQGNEQFF.